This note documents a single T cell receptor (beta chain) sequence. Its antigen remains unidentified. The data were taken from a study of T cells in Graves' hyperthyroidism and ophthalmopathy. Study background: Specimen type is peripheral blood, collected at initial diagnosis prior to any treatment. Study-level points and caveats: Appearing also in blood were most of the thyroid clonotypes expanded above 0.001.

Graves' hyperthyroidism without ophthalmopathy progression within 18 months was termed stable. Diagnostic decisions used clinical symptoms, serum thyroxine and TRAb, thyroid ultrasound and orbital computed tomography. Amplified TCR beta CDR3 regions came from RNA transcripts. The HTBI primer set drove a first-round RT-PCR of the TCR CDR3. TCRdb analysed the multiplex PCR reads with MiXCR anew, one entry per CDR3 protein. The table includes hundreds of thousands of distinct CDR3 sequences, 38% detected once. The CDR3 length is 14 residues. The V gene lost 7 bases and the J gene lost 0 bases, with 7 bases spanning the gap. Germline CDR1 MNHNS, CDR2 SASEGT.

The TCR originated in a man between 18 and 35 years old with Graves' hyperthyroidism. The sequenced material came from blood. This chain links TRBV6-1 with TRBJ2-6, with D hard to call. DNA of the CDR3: TGTGCCAGCATGGGCAGCTCTGGGGCCAACGTCCTGACTTTC. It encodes CASMGSSGANVLTF.